Given below is one T cell receptor (beta chain) in context. Its binding antigen is unknown. The record has no base qualities; no much larger clone is one base away. This specimen belongs to a study of shared clonotypes between healthy human individuals (dated by TCRdb to 2020 to 2021). As for the study more broadly: The cohort included three men and a couple of women between 18 and 49 years of age. To increase sequencing depth and limit assay-specific biases, different laboratories used diverse techniques to prepare libraries and sequence TCR repertoires. Leukapheresis yielded between about 0.94 and 9.5 billion PBMCs per donor. For each donor, CD4 naive and CD4 memory were each given three plates, CD8 naive was given two plates, and CD8 memory was given one plate. The study deeply sequenced blood TCR repertoires of several healthy adults to estimate repertoire size and the extent of clonotype sharing between individuals. On the study overall, not on this receptor specifically: Rarefaction of sorted-subset datasets indicated incomplete sequencing despite the large sequencing depth. The genetic and exposure-history diversity represented was limited by the small number of donors. Across several donors, roughly 5% of naive CD4, around 3.5% of naive CD8, 2% to 2.5% of memory CD4, and 0.4% of memory CD8 clonotypes were shared. Estimated clonotype richness was generally larger for naive than for memory subsets. Higher generation probabilities were observed for clonotypes shared by all four sorted-subset donors than for non-shared clonotypes. Only blood was sampled, and tissue TCR repertoires likely differ from those in blood. Pairwise subsampling led to the expectation that sequencing depth would affect the degree of clonotype sharing among donors.

Including the terminal cysteine and phenylalanine, the CDR3 comprises 15 residues. Only the CDR3 portion is preserved as DNA: 45 bases, with reading frame beginning at the first base. The germline ends are 10 bases apart after V is trimmed by 5 bases and J by 0 bases. The germline V gene gives CDR1 as MNHEY and CDR2 as SVGAGI. Healthy HIV-negative adults with no recently reported acute infections or vaccinations were included as donors. Only Caucasian adults living in Nashville, Tennessee, USA were represented among the donors. CD4+ T cells were enriched by magnetic negative selection; naive cells were then positively selected on CD45RA, and the negative fraction formed the memory subset. Blood was collected by leukapheresis, and PBMCs were isolated by Ficoll-Histopaque density gradient centrifugation and then cryopreserved in liquid nitrogen vapor phase. Purity and quantity of every magnetically sorted T cell population were checked by analytical flow cytometry. Each sorted fraction had its genomic DNA isolated and then quantified by UV absorbance on a Nanodrop 2000c.

TCR CDR3 regions were amplified from genomic DNA by multiplex PCR using the deep immunoSEQ assay. Genomic DNA extracted from each cell subset was distributed evenly over all wells of several immunoSEQ 96-well plates, and each plate served as one replicate. For sorted subsets, 200 to 250 ng of genomic DNA, equivalent to 25,000 to 30,000 T cell genomes, went into each replicate PCR. The purified libraries were quantified using a Qubit 3.0 fluorometer, sized with a Bioanalyzer 2100, and then quantified again using the KAPA Library Quantification kit. Each immunoSEQ 96-well plate was sequenced on its own single-read 150-cycle Illumina NextSeq 550 flow cell. The study's processing was this. Because only junctional sequences without quality scores were contained in the immunoSEQ output, filtering matching that applied to full-length reads could not be performed. Sequences were annotated with PyIR, a Python wrapper for IgBLAST v1.9, using IMGT germline references to assign V/J genes and CDR3. Reads were filtered out if the reads had weak V/J assignments (E-value above 1e-6), no CDR3, stop codons, out-of-frame junctions, or ambiguous translated residues. A V3J clonotype was defined by an identical inferred V gene, J gene, and CDR3 amino acid sequence. Percentage overlap between repertoires was computed as shared unique clonotypes divided by the size of the smaller repertoire. RTK rarefaction, the Chao1 estimator, and Recon v2.1 estimates of unobserved clonotypes were used to assess repertoire richness. Generation probabilities for all TCRbeta clonotypes obtained by the gDNA method from a handful of donors were computed using OLGA. TCRdb obtained this table from immuneACCESS and retained in-frame rearrangements with V and J assigned. These tables miss some clones; where compared with another copy, unresolved V genes account for less than half of the shortfall, and the remainder is unexplained. The D gene and trimming were derived from the DNA, and the V and J assignments and clone size from that table. For this sample the table gives millions of clones, of which 95% were detected only once. The ten largest clonotypes hold 0.13% of the sample.

The receptor was isolated from a man aged 18 to 30 in good health. The sequenced sample was naive CD4+ T cells sorted from blood. Interpreted using the paper, the cell subset or site label stands for: CD45RA+ positively selected. The rearrangement joined TRBV6-5 to TRBJ1-4; the D region possibly corresponds to TRBD1 (5 bases align). The CDR3 has the sequence CASSPGTTTNEKLFF. The bases read TGTGCCAGCAGTCCCGGGACTACAACTAATGAAAAACTGTTTTTT.